These T cell receptor beta chains were read from a single sample in a study of cytomegalovirus exposure and HLA in healthy donors. Produced via immunoSEQ multiplex PCR; TCRdb's table is partial and in-frame only. The table lists roughly 220,000 clones, around 83% of them singletons. Sample: PBMCs. The receptors were gathered from a middle-aged woman in good health and CMV-seronegative. Each CDR3 is given with its conserved first and last residue. The order of the fields is clone size, J gene, V gene, D gene, CDR3 DNA, CDR3 protein. The D gene is left open where the match is weak. Some rows mark clone size as missing; the rest say once, few, many or name a class of expanded clone.

abundance: NA; j_gene: TRBJ1-1; v_gene: TRBV29-1; d_gene: NA; CDR3nt: TGCAGCGTTCAGTCAGGCTTATCACGTCGAGACACTGAAGCTTTCTTT; CDR3aa: CSVQSGLSRRDTEAFF
abundance: NA; j_gene: TRBJ2-7; v_gene: TRBV6-6; d_gene: TRBD1; CDR3nt: TGTGCCAGCAGGCGATCCGGGACAGGGGATTCCTACGAGCAGTACTTC; CDR3aa: CASRRSGTGDSYEQYF
abundance: NA; j_gene: TRBJ2-4; v_gene: TRBV5-1; d_gene: TRBD2; CDR3nt: TGCGCCAGCAGCTTGCTAGCGGGAGTCGCCAAAAACATTCAGTACTTC; CDR3aa: CASSLLAGVAKNIQYF
abundance: NA; j_gene: TRBJ1-1; v_gene: TRBV29-1; d_gene: NA; CDR3nt: TGCAGCGTTGAAGAGATTCCGGGGGGGAAGAACACTGAAGCTTTCTTT; CDR3aa: CSVEEIPGGKNTEAFF
abundance: NA; j_gene: TRBJ1-2; v_gene: TRBV5-1; d_gene: NA; CDR3nt: TGCGCCAGCAGTTACGGGGTTCAGGGGAGTCCATCCGGCTACACCTTC; CDR3aa: CASSYGVQGSPSGYTF
abundance: NA; j_gene: TRBJ1-1; v_gene: TRBV6-5; d_gene: NA; CDR3nt: TGTGCCAGCAGTTACTCGAGCGGCCTGAACACTGAAGCTTTCTTT; CDR3aa: CASSYSSGLNTEAFF
abundance: NA; j_gene: TRBJ1-5; v_gene: TRBV6-5; d_gene: TRBD1; CDR3nt: TGTGCCAGCAGTTCACAGGGGGCTGGGGATCAGCCCCAGCATTTT; CDR3aa: CASSSQGAGDQPQHF
abundance: NA; j_gene: TRBJ1-2; v_gene: TRBV7-8; d_gene: NA; CDR3nt: TGTGCCAGCAGCCCAGGGATCCCCCGCTATGGCTACACCTTC; CDR3aa: CASSPGIPRYGYTF
abundance: few; j_gene: TRBJ1-2; v_gene: TRBV19; d_gene: TRBD1; CDR3nt: TGTGCCAGCCAGGGGGACTTCTATGGCTACACCTTC; CDR3aa: CASQGDFYGYTF
abundance: NA; j_gene: TRBJ1-4; v_gene: TRBV5-1; d_gene: TRBD1; CDR3nt: TGCGCCAGCAGCTCGGGACAGGGGGGCGAAAAACTGTTTTTT; CDR3aa: CASSSGQGGEKLFF
abundance: NA; j_gene: TRBJ2-2; v_gene: TRBV7-2; d_gene: TRBD2; CDR3nt: TGTGCCAGCAGCTTATTCGGTGGCGGGACGGGAGGTGTCACCGGGGAGCTGTTTTTT; CDR3aa: CASSLFGGGTGGVTGELFF
abundance: few; j_gene: TRBJ2-2; v_gene: TRBV6-6; d_gene: NA; CDR3nt: TGTGCCAGCAGGACGACTGGCACCGGGGAGCTGTTTTTT; CDR3aa: CASRTTGTGELFF
abundance: NA; j_gene: TRBJ2-7; v_gene: TRBV5-1; d_gene: NA; CDR3nt: TGCGCCAGCAGCTTGAGGAGTTTTTACGAGCAGTACTTC; CDR3aa: CASSLRSFYEQYF
abundance: few; j_gene: TRBJ1-4; v_gene: TRBV5-4; d_gene: TRBD1; CDR3nt: TGTGCCAGCAGCTTGGGGGCGCAGGGGGCGGGTGAAAAACTGTTTTTT; CDR3aa: CASSLGAQGAGEKLFF
abundance: NA; j_gene: TRBJ1-5; v_gene: TRBV4-1; d_gene: NA; CDR3nt: TGCGCCAGCAGCCAGGGGGCAGGACCTCAGCCCCAGCATTTT; CDR3aa: CASSQGAGPQPQHF
abundance: NA; j_gene: TRBJ2-1; v_gene: TRBV19; d_gene: TRBD2; CDR3nt: TGTGCCAGTAGTAGCGGGGGAGATAACAATGAGCAGTTCTTC; CDR3aa: CASSSGGDNNEQFF
abundance: NA; j_gene: TRBJ2-7; v_gene: TRBV27; d_gene: TRBD2; CDR3nt: TGTGCCAGCAGAGGAGCGGGAGGGACCCCCTACGAGCAGTACTTC; CDR3aa: CASRGAGGTPYEQYF
abundance: NA; j_gene: TRBJ1-1; v_gene: TRBV6-5; d_gene: TRBD1; CDR3nt: TGTGCCAGCAGGATACAGGGGGGGCAGTCAGCTTTCTTT; CDR3aa: CASRIQGGQSAFF
abundance: NA; j_gene: TRBJ2-7; v_gene: TRBV10-2; d_gene: TRBD1; CDR3nt: TGCGCCAGCAGTCCTCCGGGACAGGGTGCCTACGAGCAGTACTTC; CDR3aa: CASSPPGQGAYEQYF